Below, one T cell receptor (beta chain) is given with its context. Its specificity is not known. This sample is part of a study of cytotoxic CD8 clonotypes in ibrutinib-treated CLL. For the study at large: Outcomes included some 24 partial and 2 complete responses; after median approximately 70 months, approximately 14 stayed remitted and about twelve progressed.

General study findings and limits: A difference in sampling times existed between sustained-remission and progressing patients. Clonality, elevated at ibrutinib response, dropped back toward baseline at progression.

Using immunoSEQ multiplex PCR, the repertoire was profiled, and TCRdb retains in-frame clones only, with some absent. The data show roughly 200,000 clones, roughly 72% seen once. This CDR3 is 16 amino acids long. The germline gives CDR1 SGHAT, CDR2 FQNNGV. With 5 bases clipped from V and 5 bases from J, the junction kept 5 bases outside the gene matches. The rearrangement uses TRBV11-2 and TRBJ2-2, with 13 bases aligning to TRBD2. Material: PBMCs, obtained after 24 months of ibrutinib treatment. This clonotype was obtained from a human donor with chronic lymphocytic leukemia. DNA for the CDR3: TGTGCCAGCAGCCGGACTAGCGGGAGTCGGACCGGGGAGCTGTTTTTT. It codes for CASSRTSGSRTGELFF. The full variable domain, with the rest looked up from reference TRBV11-2 and TRBJ2-2, is EAGVAQSPRYKIIEKRQSVAFWCNPISGHATLYWYQQILGQGPKLLIQFQNNGVVDDSQLPKDRFSAERLKGVDSTLKIQPAKLEDSAVYLCASSRTSGSRTGELFFGEGSRLTVL.